The 32 T cell receptor beta chains listed next were all sequenced from one sample in a study of cytomegalovirus exposure and HLA in healthy donors. Produced via immunoSEQ multiplex PCR; TCRdb's table is partial and in-frame only. The sample holds tens of thousands of clones, 90% to 95% seen once. Source material: PBMCs. All receptors derive from a woman in her late teens or twenties in good health and CMV-seronegative.

V is TRBV7-9 and J is TRBJ2-1, with D unresolved. V dropped 4 bases and J dropped 7 bases, with 14 bases sitting between them. This CDR3 is built from 14 residues. CDR1 SEHNR and CDR2 FQNEAQ come from the germline V gene (reference sequence). This CDR3 reads CASSSETGVNEQFF. Here the CDR3 DNA reads TGTGCCAGCAGCTCAGAGACTGGCGTTAATGAGCAGTTCTTC.

V is TRBV28 and J is TRBJ2-2; D ambiguous. Germline-derived CDR1 and CDR2 are MDHEN and SYDVKM. CDR3 length: 15 amino acids. The V gene lost 2 bases and the J gene lost 5 bases, with 12 bases spanning the gap. Here the CDR3 reads CASSLRSLRTGELFF. The CDR3 DNA is TGTGCCAGCAGTTTAAGGTCATTGAGGACCGGGGAGCTGTTTTTT.

This clone has just one count. The chain has TRBV18 and TRBJ2-7; TRBD2 is a possible D gene (5 bases). Germline values: CDR1 KGHSH, CDR2 LQKENI. The CDR3 is made up of 12 amino acids. Between the trimmed V and J ends, which lost 4 bases and 4 bases, there was a span of 8 bases. The CDR3 coding sequence is TGTGCCAGCTCACTCGGACTTTACGAGCAGTACTTC. Residues: CASSLGLYEQYF.

J is TRBJ2-2 and V is TRBV7-9; the match to TRBD2 covers 14 bases. V trimming: 7 bases; J trimming: 4 bases; junction bases outside the gene matches: 8. Germline values: CDR1 SEHNR, CDR2 FQNEAQ (reference sequence). The CDR3 extends over 17 amino acids. The CDR3 region is CASTSGLAGVSTGELFF. For the CDR3, the DNA is TGTGCCAGCACGTCGGGACTAGCGGGAGTAAGCACCGGGGAGCTGTTTTTT. The entire variable domain, with the rest obtained from reference TRBV7-9 and TRBJ2-2, is as follows: DTGVSQNPRHKITKRGQNVTFRCDPISEHNRLYWYRQTLGQGPEFLTYFQNEAQLEKSRLLSDRFSAERPKGSFSTLEIQRTEQGDSAMYLCASTSGLAGVSTGELFFGEGSRLTVL.

This chain uses TRBV7-2 with TRBJ2-1, with a weak D call TRBD1 (6 bases). Trimming took 10 bases from V and 0 from J, leaving 16 bases between them. Germline CDR1 reads SGHTA; CDR2 reads FQGNSA. The CDR3 spans 15 residues. The CDR3 region has the DNA TGTGCCACCCGAAACAGGGCGAGCTCCTACAATGAGCAGTTCTTC. Protein: CATRNRASSYNEQFF.

In this sample, this clone turned up once. This chain connects TRBV9 to TRBJ2-2; D is perhaps TRBD1 (5 bases). Germline lookup yields CDR1 SGDLS and CDR2 YYNGEE. V gave up 4 bases and J gave up 7 bases, with 17 bases separating them. CDR3 length: 15 amino acids. The CDR3 nucleotides are TGTGCCAGCAGCTCCAACAGGTTAGGTGGCGGGGAGCTGTTTTTT. The encoded protein is CASSSNRLGGGELFF. Complete variable domain (other parts from reference TRBV9 and TRBJ2-2): DSGVTQTPKHLITATGQRVTLRCSPRSGDLSVYWYQQSLDQGLQFLIQYYNGEERAKGNILERFSAQQFPDLHSELNLSSLELGDSALYFCASSSNRLGGGELFFGEGSRLTVL.

This chain uses TRBV28 with TRBJ1-1; D perhaps matches TRBD1 (6 bases). The CDR3 length is 11 residues. With 8 bases removed from V and 4 bases from J, the gap between germline ends came to 8 bases. Germline lookup yields CDR1 MDHEN and CDR2 SYDVKM. The chain's CDR3 is CASQGFTEAFF. The CDR3 nucleotides read TGTGCCAGCCAGGGGTTCACTGAAGCTTTCTTT.

This chain joins TRBV5-1 and TRBJ1-4; no clear D. The CDR3 covers 16 residues. Trimming pared 4 bases from V and 7 bases from J, leaving 20 bases between. Germline V gene lookup returns CDR1 SGHRS and CDR2 YFSETQ. DNA of the CDR3: TGCGCCAGCAGCCTTGAGGGAGGCCATTTCTTTGAAAAACTGTTTTTT. This codes for CASSLEGGHFFEKLFF. Full variable domain (remainder filled in from reference TRBV5-1 and TRBJ1-4): KAGVTQTPRYLIKTRGQQVTLSCSPISGHRSVSWYQQTPGQGLQFLFEYFSETQRNKGNFPGRFSGRQFSNSRSEMNVSTLELGDSALYLCASSLEGGHFFEKLFFGSGTQLSVL.

The chain uses TRBV28 and TRBJ2-3, with 9 bases lining up with TRBD1. Trimming cost V 6 bases and J 3 bases; bases outside gene matches: 10. This CDR3 spans 16 amino acids. CDR1 and CDR2 from the germline V gene are MDHEN and SYDVKM. For the CDR3, the DNA is TGTGCCAGCAGCCCGATACCGGGACAGGGAACAGATACGCAGTATTTT. Translated, it gives CASSPIPGQGTDTQYF.

This chain connects TRBV4-1 to TRBJ2-1; 10 nucleotides agree with TRBD2. V lost 0 bases to trimming and J lost 3 bases; unmatched junction nucleotides: 2. CDR1 is MGHRA, CDR2 YSYEKL, per germline. The CDR3 contains 16 residues. The CDR3: CASSQEASGSYNEQFF. The CDR3 DNA is TGCGCCAGCAGCCAAGAGGCTAGCGGGAGCTACAATGAGCAGTTCTTC.

This chain uses TRBV19 with TRBJ1-3, with 10 bases lining up with TRBD1. V shed 7 bases and J 2 bases; nucleotides not matched to a gene: 5. Germline CDR1 is LNHDA and CDR2 is SQIVND (reference sequence). CDR3 length: 15 amino acids. This chain's CDR3 is CASIRDRGPGNTIYF. The CDR3 nucleotides are TGTGCCAGTATTCGTGACAGGGGGCCTGGAAACACCATATATTTT.

The chain is built from TRBV4-2 and TRBJ2-2; 7 nucleotides line up with TRBD2. Germline V CDR1 and CDR2: LGHNA, YNFKEQ. This CDR3 comprises 16 residues. Unmatched junction bases numbered 6, after V lost 4 bases and J lost 1 base. The CDR3 nucleotides read TGTGCCAGCAGCCCTTGGACTAGTCAGAACACCGGGGAGCTGTTTTTT. This gives the protein CASSPWTSQNTGELFF.

The rearrangement links TRBV6-4 to TRBJ2-3; 12 bases match TRBD2. Germline lookup yields CDR1 MRHNA and CDR2 SNTAGT. CDR3 length: 15 residues. Trimming removed 5 bases from V and 4 bases from J; junction bases left unmatched: 4. DNA of the CDR3: TGTGCCAGCAGTCCGGGGACTAGCGGGTCAGATACGCAGTATTTT. It translates to CASSPGTSGSDTQYF.

The chain combines TRBV19 with TRBJ1-5; 9 nucleotides agree with TRBD1. Trimming cost V 3 bases and J 2 bases; bases outside gene matches: 8. The CDR3 consists of 17 residues. CDR1 is LNHDA, CDR2 SQIVND, per germline (reference sequence). CDR3 DNA sequence: TGTGCCAGTAGTATCGACGCGCGGACAGGGGGCAATCAGCCCCAGCATTTT. It specifies CASSIDARTGGNQPQHF.

The gene calls are TRBV5-8 and TRBJ1-1, with 7 bases matching TRBD1. The V segment lost 4 bases and the J segment 0 bases; nucleotides outside the gene matches: 6. From germline, CDR1 is SGHTS and CDR2 YDEGEE. The CDR3 covers 15 residues. CDR3 protein: CASSRPGQMNTEAFF. In DNA form, the CDR3 reads TGTGCCAGCAGCCGACCGGGACAGATGAACACTGAAGCTTTCTTT.

The rearrangement joins TRBV2 to TRBJ2-7; TRBD2 agrees at 9 bases. CDR3 length: 14 residues. The V segment lost 7 bases and the J segment 3 bases; nucleotides outside the gene matches: 7. Germline V lookup: CDR1 SNHLY, CDR2 FYNNEI. The CDR3 DNA sequence: TGTGCCAGCACCGGCGGGGGGGGCGTCTACGAGCAGTACTTC. This codes for CASTGGGGVYEQYF. Combining the CDR3 with reference TRBV2 and TRBJ2-7 gives the whole variable domain EPEVTQTPSHQVTQMGQEVILRCVPISNHLYFYWYRQILGQKVEFLVSFYNNEISEKSEIFDDQFSVERPDGSNFTLKIRSTKLEDSAMYFCASTGGGGVYEQYFGPGTRLTVT.

This clone came up once. CDR3 sequence: CASSFTRWDNEQFF. The CDR3 bases are TGTGCCAGCAGCTTCACTAGGTGGGACAATGAGCAGTTCTTC. The chain is built from TRBV11-2 and TRBJ2-1, with D possibly being TRBD2 (5 bases). The V gene lost 3 bases and the J gene lost 5 bases, with 11 bases spanning the gap. Germline assignment: CDR1 SGHAT and CDR2 FQNNGV. There are 14 residues in the CDR3.

This clone has only one observation. The CDR3 sequence is CASSLVPSGGSYEQYF. CDR3 sequence (DNA): TGCGCCAGCAGCTTGGTTCCTAGCGGGGGCTCCTACGAGCAGTACTTC. This sequence joins TRBV5-1 and TRBJ2-7, with 10 bases fitting TRBD2. The J segment lost 0 bases and the V segment lost 0 bases, leaving 3 bases of the junction unmatched. The length of the CDR3 is 16 residues. Germline-derived CDR1 and CDR2 are SGHRS and YFSETQ.

The V gene is TRBV9, the J gene TRBJ2-1; TRBD1 is a possible D gene (5 bases). This CDR3 is built from 16 residues. V shed 3 bases and J shed 3 bases, with 16 bases lying between them. Germline V gives CDR1 SGDLS, CDR2 YYNGEE. The CDR3: CASSELGRALYNEQFF. In nucleotides, the CDR3 is TGTGCCAGCAGCGAGTTGGGCAGGGCCCTCTACAATGAGCAGTTCTTC.

V gene TRBV5-1 combines with J gene TRBJ2-7, with TRBD1 matching over 7 bases. Looked up from germline, CDR1 is SGHRS and CDR2 is YFSETQ. V shed 1 base and J 6 bases; nucleotides not matched to a gene: 7. CDR3 length: 14 amino acids. The CDR3: CASSLSAGGPEQYF. The CDR3 DNA reads TGCGCCAGCAGCTTGTCGGCAGGGGGTCCCGAGCAGTACTTC.

V and J are TRBV6-5 and TRBJ1-4, with D maybe TRBD1 (6 bases). This CDR3 spans 14 amino acids. In germline, CDR1 is MNHEY, CDR2 SVGAGI. The V end was cut by 5 bases, the J end by 5 bases, with 12 bases between. The CDR3 here is CASSGRGRNEKLFF. In DNA, the CDR3 is TGTGCCAGCAGTGGCAGGGGACGGAATGAAAAACTGTTTTTT.

The chain recombines TRBV6-1 with TRBJ1-1; TRBD1 agrees at 7 bases. The V gene end was trimmed by 7 bases and the J gene end by 5 bases; junction bases not matched to a gene: 10. Per germline, CDR1 MNHNS and CDR2 SASEGT. The CDR3 extends over 14 amino acids. CDR3 loop: CASTRTGAETEAFF. The DNA for the CDR3 is TGTGCCAGCACCCGAACAGGGGCTGAAACTGAAGCTTTCTTT.

This clone has only one observation. The chain has TRBV7-8 and TRBJ2-5, with 9 bases matching TRBD1. This CDR3 is built from 15 residues. The ends lost 3 bases at V and 5 bases at J; junction bases unmatched: 7. CDR1 and CDR2 (germline): SGHVS, FQNEAQ. This CDR3 reads CASSLRQGVGETQYF. The CDR3 coding sequence is TGTGCCAGCAGCTTGAGACAGGGGGTCGGTGAGACCCAGTACTTC.

The CDR3 coding sequence is TGTGCCAGTAGTTCGACAGGGGGCTCAAGCTCCTATGGCTACACCTTC. This translates into CASSSTGGSSSYGYTF. The rearrangement uses TRBV19 and TRBJ1-2; 10 bases are a match to TRBD1. V lost 5 bases to trimming and J lost 4 bases; unmatched junction nucleotides: 10. The CDR3 extends over 16 amino acids. Germline V gives CDR1 LNHDA, CDR2 SQIVND (reference sequence).

V and J are TRBV4-1 and TRBJ2-1; 7 bases line up with TRBD1. Germline values: CDR1 MGHRA, CDR2 YSYEKL. The CDR3 consists of 16 residues. With V trimmed by 3 bases and J by 6 bases, 11 bases remained unmatched. The CDR3 sequence is CASSQAGTVNFNEQFF. The CDR3 DNA reads as TGCGCCAGCAGCCAGGCCGGGACAGTTAACTTCAATGAGCAGTTCTTC.

This clone was seen a single time. The chain employs TRBV28 and TRBJ1-2, with TRBD1 identical over 8 bases. V shed 2 bases, J shed 8 bases, and the junction held 16 bases outside the gene matches. CDR3 length equals 17 residues. CDR1 is MDHEN and CDR2 is SYDVKM in the germline V gene. CDR3 DNA sequence: TGTGCCAGCAGTTTAGATTCCAGGGGGCGCGATATAAGAGGCTACACCTTC. Protein sequence: CASSLDSRGRDIRGYTF.

V usage is TRBV30 and J usage is TRBJ2-1; TRBD2 matches at 7 bases. The CDR3 consists of 15 residues. J was trimmed by 2 bases and V by 2 bases; bases with no gene match: 6. The germline V gene encodes CDR1 GTSNPN and CDR2 SVGIG (reference sequence). The CDR3 sequence: CAWSRLAGAYNEQFF. CDR3 bases: TGTGCCTGGAGTAGACTAGCAGGAGCCTACAATGAGCAGTTCTTC.

This clone was recorded only once. The chain couples TRBV6-6 to TRBJ1-6; D is unclear. V gave up 2 bases and J gave up 5 bases, with 7 bases separating them. The germline V gene has CDR1 MNHNY and CDR2 SVGAGI (reference sequence). CDR3 length: 14 residues. Here the CDR3 DNA reads TGTGCCAGCAGTTACGTCGGAGATAATTCACCCCTCCACTTT. Its translation: CASSYVGDNSPLHF.

The V gene is TRBV28, the J gene TRBJ2-7; the D gene is possibly TRBD2 (5 bases). The germline gives CDR1 MDHEN, CDR2 SYDVKM. The V and J ends lost 5 bases and 7 bases respectively, with 15 bases between them. The CDR3 extends over 13 amino acids. The CDR3 region is CASSLEFSGEQYF. In nucleotides, the CDR3 is TGTGCCAGCAGTCTGGAGTTTTCGGGGGAGCAGTACTTC.

This clone was seen only a few times. The chain has TRBV19 and TRBJ1-6; 9 bases match TRBD1. With 7 bases clipped from V and 7 bases from J, the junction kept 8 bases outside the gene matches. CDR3 size: 15 residues. Looked up from germline, CDR1 is LNHDA and CDR2 is SQIVND (reference sequence). Here the CDR3 DNA reads TGTGCCAGTACCCCGAAGGACAGGGGCAATTCACCCCTCCACTTT. It specifies CASTPKDRGNSPLHF.

The rearrangement joins TRBV2 to TRBJ2-7, with 7 bases that match TRBD2. The CDR3 contains 14 residues. Looked up from germline, CDR1 is SNHLY and CDR2 is FYNNEI. Germline trimming cut 3 bases from V and 2 bases from J; bases unmatched to any gene: 4. CDR3: CASSESSGTYEQYF. DNA of the CDR3: TGTGCCAGCAGTGAGTCTAGCGGCACCTACGAGCAGTACTTC.

The rearrangement links TRBV14 to TRBJ1-2; tentatively, D is TRBD1 (5 bases). Germline CDR1 SGHDN, CDR2 FVKESK. Trimming removed 1 base from V and 4 bases from J, with 7 bases in between. The CDR3 is 13 amino acids. This CDR3 reads CASSQGGGYGYTF. The CDR3, as DNA: TGTGCCAGCAGCCAAGGGGGCGGCTATGGCTACACCTTC.